Listed below are T cell receptor beta chains from one sample, sequenced in a study of blood T cell repertoires in COVID-19. This table comes from immunoSEQ multiplex PCR, and its TCRdb copy is limited to in-frame clones, with some not included. The table lists 250,000 to 350,000 clones, around 84% of them singletons, with roughly 1.5% in the top ten. Sequencing was done on a sample of peripheral blood. Receptors originate from a human donor with COVID-19, enrolled during active disease. The donor label of this sample is uncertain. The CDR3 runs from the conserved cysteine through the conserved F or W. The D gene is left open where the match is weak. Some rows mark clone size as missing; the rest say once, few, many or name a class of expanded clone.

TRBV19,TRBJ2-7,-,-,CASRSDTTYEQYF,TGTGCCAGTAGATCAGACACCACCTACGAGCAGTACTTC
TRBV5-1,TRBJ2-7,-,TRBD1,CASSLAGQGAHSTYEQYF,TGCGCCAGCAGCTTGGCCGGACAGGGGGCCCACTCAACTTACGAGCAGTACTTC
TRBV5-5,TRBJ2-1,-,TRBD1,CASSQPGQLYNEQFF,TGTGCCAGCAGCCAACCGGGACAGCTCTACAATGAGCAGTTCTTC
TRBV27,TRBJ1-5,-,-,CASSLSTAVNQPQHF,TGTGCCAGCAGTTTATCAACAGCCGTCAATCAGCCCCAGCATTTT
TRBV6-2/TRBV6-3,TRBJ2-2,-,TRBD2,CASSYGAGTNTGELFF,TGTGCCAGCAGTTACGGAGCGGGAACGAACACCGGGGAGCTGTTTTTT
TRBV14,TRBJ2-1,-,-,CASSHFARGEYEQFF,TGTGCCAGCAGCCATTTTGCAAGGGGCGAGTATGAGCAGTTCTTC
TRBV6-6,TRBJ2-7,-,-,CASSYYSRTYEQYF,TGTGCCAGCAGTTACTATTCTCGTACCTACGAGCAGTACTTC
TRBV10-3,TRBJ2-1,-,-,CAINEGAAGAKQQFF,TGTGCCATCAATGAAGGAGCGGCCGGAGCGAAACAGCAGTTCTTC
TRBV3-1/TRBV3-2,TRBJ1-6,-,-,CASSPGGAGNSPLHF,TGTGCCAGCAGCCCCGGGGGGGCGGGGAATTCACCCCTCCACTTT
TRBV6-2/TRBV6-3,TRBJ2-7,-,TRBD1,CASSRTRQGAGEQYF,TGTGCCAGCAGTCGAACCCGACAGGGGGCTGGGGAGCAGTACTTC
TRBV4-1,TRBJ1-2,-,TRBD1,CASSQFDRDVVDGYTF,TGCGCCAGCAGCCAATTCGACAGGGACGTCGTGGATGGCTACACCTTC
TRBV5-6,TRBJ2-1,once,-,CASSLGAGSEQFF,TGTGCCAGCAGCTTGGGAGCAGGGTCGGAGCAGTTCTTC
TRBV5-1,TRBJ2-5,-,-,CASSLIGREGGTQYF,TGCGCCAGCAGCTTGATCGGCAGGGAAGGGGGGACCCAGTACTTC
TRBV27,TRBJ2-7,-,-,CASSLALGGAQYF,TGTGCCAGCAGTTTGGCATTAGGCGGGGCGCAGTACTTC
TRBV27,TRBJ1-2,-,TRBD1,CASSLSYPGTAINF,TGTGCCAGCAGTTTATCGTACCCGGGGACAGCAATAAACTTC
TRBV5-6,TRBJ1-2,-,TRBD1,CASSRDSRGYTF,TGTGCCAGCAGCAGGGACAGCAGAGGCTACACCTTC
TRBV28,TRBJ1-2,once,-,CASTPQRRGGGGYTF,TGTGCCAGCACCCCTCAGAGACGCGGGGGCGGTGGCTACACCTTC
TRBV9,TRBJ2-2,-,-,CASSQTHTGELFF,TGTGCCAGCAGCCAGACACACACCGGGGAGCTGTTTTTT
TRBV25-1,TRBJ2-7,-,TRBD2,CASSDSGSGTRPYEQYF,TGTGCCAGCAGTGATTCGGGTAGCGGGACCCGACCCTACGAGCAGTACTTC
TRBV7-2,TRBJ1-5,once,-,CASNPAGYNQPQHF,TGTGCCAGCAACCCGGCGGGGTACAATCAGCCCCAGCATTTT
TRBV7-9,TRBJ2-5,-,-,CASSFSGVGETQYF,TGTGCCAGCAGCTTTTCCGGGGTAGGGGAGACCCAGTACTTC
TRBV3-1/TRBV3-2,TRBJ1-2,once,TRBD1,CASSQAGTGNYGYTF,TGTGCCAGCAGCCAAGCCGGGACAGGGAACTATGGCTACACCTTC
TRBV7-2,TRBJ2-7,-,-,CASSSLDRRYEQYF,TGTGCCAGCAGCTCCCTAGACAGGCGCTACGAGCAGTACTTC
TRBV30,TRBJ2-2,-,TRBD2,CAWGRLAGGHTGELFF,TGTGCCTGGGGAAGACTAGCGGGAGGGCACACCGGGGAGCTGTTTTTT
TRBV6-2/TRBV6-3,TRBJ1-5,-,-,CASSTNPGGANQPQHF,TGTGCCAGCAGCACTAATCCAGGAGGGGCCAATCAGCCCCAGCATTTT
TRBV6-5,TRBJ2-1,-,-,CASSTGGLDSGEQFF,TGTGCCAGCAGTACCGGAGGCCTTGATAGTGGTGAGCAGTTCTTC
TRBV3-1/TRBV3-2,TRBJ2-7,-,-,CASSQDVAGGVSYEQYF,TGTGCCAGCAGCCAAGACGTGGCGGGTGGGGTCTCCTACGAGCAGTACTTC
TRBV3-1/TRBV3-2,TRBJ2-7,-,-,CASSQDNYEQYF,TGTGCCAGCAGCCAAGACAACTACGAGCAGTACTTC
TRBV9,TRBJ1-1,-,-,CASSTGVSTEAFF,TGTGCCAGCAGCACGGGGGTAAGCACTGAAGCTTTCTTT
TRBV2,TRBJ2-1,-,-,CASKGGVYNEQFF,TGTGCCAGCAAGGGAGGCGTTTACAATGAGCAGTTCTTC
TRBV28,TRBJ2-7,-,-,CASRRSGGAVYEQYF,TGTGCCAGTAGGAGGAGTGGGGGCGCGGTCTACGAGCAGTACTTC
TRBV5-5,TRBJ2-7,-,TRBD2,CASSGLLAGEGEQYF,TGTGCCAGCAGCGGGCTACTAGCGGGAGAGGGCGAGCAGTACTTC
TRBV7-2,TRBJ1-5,-,-,CASSPLTGYRNQPQHF,TGTGCCAGCAGCCCCCTGACAGGCTACCGCAATCAGCCCCAGCATTTT
TRBV29-1,TRBJ1-1,once,TRBD1,CSVGQGEYTEAFF,TGCAGCGTCGGACAGGGGGAATATACTGAAGCTTTCTTT
TRBV19,TRBJ2-1,-,-,CASSIPGSSYNEQFF,TGTGCCAGTAGTATCCCCGGTAGCTCCTACAATGAGCAGTTCTTC
TRBV6-5,TRBJ2-7,-,TRBD2,CASSYAGGRGYEQYF,TGTGCCAGCAGTTATGCGGGCGGGAGGGGGTACGAGCAGTACTTC